The 29 T cell receptor beta chains below all came from one sample that was sequenced in a study of blood T cells in healthy people across ages. For the second PCR, which ran for about 7 to 11 cycles, a sample-barcoded 5' primer and a J-beta primer mix were used. TCRdb redid the calling of the 5' RACE reads with MiXCR, one entry per CDR3 protein. The table lists 540,000 or so distinct CDR3 sequences, 25% to 30% of them singletons. The sample was blood. The receptors were sampled from a woman in her 70s in good health.

V and J are TRBV27 and TRBJ2-3; no clear D. The CDR3 is 13 amino acids. V was shortened by 6 bases and J by 4 bases, with 11 bases between the two germline ends. Germline CDR1 MNHEY, CDR2 SMNVEV (reference sequence). The CDR3 DNA is TGTGCCAGCAGCCCCGGGTTCGCAGATACGCAGTATTTT. This gives the protein CASSPGFADTQYF.

The V call is TRBV5-5, the J call TRBJ1-2; no reliable D call. This CDR3 region has 15 residues. Germline V gene lookup returns CDR1 SGHKS and CDR2 YYEKEE (reference sequence). The ends were cut back, 1 base at V and 1 base at J, with 11 bases in the middle. In nucleotides, the CDR3 is TGTGCCAGCAGCTTGTATGTTCGGGGTAACTATGGCTACACCTTC. Protein: CASSLYVRGNYGYTF.

The chain links TRBV7-2 to TRBJ2-2; 8 nucleotides agree with TRBD1. Germline trimming cut 5 bases from V and 6 bases from J; bases unmatched to any gene: 5. This CDR3 spans 14 amino acids. The germline CDR1 and CDR2 sequences are SGHTA and FQGNSA. The CDR3 reads CASSPWTGPGELFF. The CDR3 nucleotides read TGTGCCAGCAGCCCCTGGACAGGGCCCGGGGAGCTGTTTTTT.

Only a few counts were recorded for this clonotype. V and J are TRBV12-3 or TRBV12-4 and TRBJ1-1, with 8 nucleotides matching TRBD1. The CDR3 is made up of 14 amino acids. J lost 5 bases, V lost 5 bases, and 7 bases had no gene match. The CDR3 DNA is TGTGCCAGCAGTCAGCCAGGGGGCGGAACTGAAGCTTTCTTT. Protein product: CASSQPGGGTEAFF.

The chain links TRBV7-2 to TRBJ1-5; possibly TRBD1 for D (5 bases). V dropped 8 bases and J dropped 4 bases, with 12 bases sitting between them. The CDR3 extends over 13 amino acids. CDR1 and CDR2 (germline): SGHTA, FQGNSA. CDR3 in amino acids: CASCTQGNQPQHF. The CDR3 DNA sequence: TGTGCCAGCTGTACCCAGGGAAATCAGCCCCAGCATTTT.

The rearrangement links TRBV2 to TRBJ2-7, with TRBD1 identical over 7 bases. Germline V gives CDR1 SNHLY, CDR2 FYNNEI. With V trimmed by 4 bases and J by 5 bases, 5 bases remained unmatched. CDR3 size: 13 residues. CDR3 coding DNA: TGTGCCAGCAGTGTCAGGGACAGACACGAGCAGTACTTC. Translating gives CASSVRDRHEQYF.

There are a few counts of this clonotype. The CDR3 bases are TGTGCCAGCAGTTACCGGAGAGGGACAGATACGCAGTATTTT. Encoded protein: CASSYRRGTDTQYF. V gene TRBV6-5 combines with J gene TRBJ2-3, with D perhaps TRBD2 (5 bases). Germline lookup yields CDR1 MNHEY and CDR2 SVGAGI. With 2 bases removed from V and 3 bases from J, the gap between germline ends came to 9 bases. This CDR3 region has 14 residues.

The CDR3 sequence: CAARILTYEQYF. In DNA, the CDR3 is TGTGCCGCCAGGATTCTAACCTACGAGCAGTACTTC. The rearrangement joins TRBV25-1 to TRBJ2-5; no definite D call. The DNA end is a closer match to TRBJ2-7, so the J assignment may be wrong. Per germline, CDR1 MGHDK and CDR2 SYGVNS. This CDR3 spans 12 amino acids.

CDR3 residues: CASSSSGGVNTEAFF. The CDR3, as DNA: TGTGCCAGCAGCTCATCGGGAGGGGTAAACACTGAAGCTTTCTTT. The chain joins TRBV7-3 to TRBJ1-1; D might be TRBD1 (5 bases). V lost 4 bases and J 2 bases, leaving 14 bases between the germline ends. This CDR3 contains 15 residues. The germline gives CDR1 SGHTA, CDR2 FQGTGA.

In this sample, this clonotype turned up many times. The DNA of the CDR3 is TGTGCCAGCAGTCGTGGGTCAGGCTATAATTCACCCCTCCACTTT. As protein: CASSRGSGYNSPLHF. The chain employs TRBV27 and TRBJ1-6, with D hard to call. This CDR3 spans 15 amino acids. The germline V gene has CDR1 MNHEY and CDR2 SMNVEV (reference sequence). The V end was cut by 5 bases, the J end by 3 bases, with 11 bases between.

This clonotype was found a few times. The chain combines TRBV2 with TRBJ2-4; 7 positions agree with TRBD1. This CDR3 has 12 amino acids. Germline CDR1 and CDR2: SNHLY and FYNNEI. V dropped 7 bases and J dropped 15; count of bases not matched to a gene: 12. Here the CDR3 DNA reads TGTGCCAGCAAAGGGGACAGCCCTCCGGTGTACTTC. Translating it yields CASKGDSPPVYF. The full variable domain, its missing parts supplied by reference TRBV2 and TRBJ2-4, is EPEVTQTPSHQVTQMGQEVILRCVPISNHLYFYWYRQILGQKVEFLVSFYNNEISEKSEIFDDQFSVERPDGSNFTLKIRSTKLEDSAMYFCASKGDSPPVYFGAGTRLSVL.

This clonotype occurred a few times. The V and J genes are TRBV6-2 or TRBV6-3 and TRBJ2-2, with D hard to call. V was pared by 4 bases and J by 2 bases, with 17 bases between. The CDR3 spans 17 residues. Germline CDR1 and CDR2: MNHEY and SVGEGT. The DNA for the CDR3 is TGTGCCAGCAGTTTCCTCACCCAATCTATAAACACCGGGGAGCTGTTTTTT. This translates into CASSFLTQSINTGELFF.

The chain uses TRBV6-5 and TRBJ2-3; 9 positions match TRBD2. Germline CDR1 reads MNHEY; CDR2 reads SVGAGI. J gave up 0 bases and V 0 bases, and 7 bases lay outside the gene matches. This CDR3 region has 18 residues. This CDR3 reads CASSYSRVAGASTDTQYF. The CDR3 DNA sequence: TGTGCCAGCAGTTACTCGAGAGTAGCGGGGGCTAGCACAGATACGCAGTATTTT.

This clonotype turned up a few times. V is TRBV20-1 and J is TRBJ2-4; TRBD2 agrees at 13 bases. Germline trimming cut 6 bases from V and 7 bases from J; bases unmatched to any gene: 6. Germline loops: CDR1 DFQATT, CDR2 SNEGSKA (reference sequence). The CDR3 loop spans 14 amino acids. The CDR3 bases are TGCAGTGCCGCGGGACTAGCGGGAACTAACATTCAGTACTTC. Translating it yields CSAAGLAGTNIQYF.

This clonotype was observed a handful of times. V and J are TRBV6-2 or TRBV6-3 and TRBJ2-5; D is unclear. CDR3 length: 14 amino acids. Per the germline V gene, CDR1 is MNHEY and CDR2 is SVGEGT. The V gene lost 0 bases and the J gene lost 3 bases, with 8 bases spanning the gap. The CDR3 reads CASSYSGLKETQYF. The CDR3, as DNA: TGTGCCAGCAGTTACTCGGGCCTAAAAGAGACCCAGTACTTC.

V gene TRBV24-1 combines with J gene TRBJ2-3, with D perhaps matching TRBD1 or TRBD2 (5 bases each). V lost 3 bases, J lost 0 bases, and 12 bases lay in between. The CDR3 loop spans 16 amino acids. Germline CDR1 is KGHDR and CDR2 is SFDVKD. The CDR3 here is CATSDTSGRSTDTQYF. As DNA, the CDR3 is TGTGCCACCAGTGATACATCAGGGAGAAGCACAGATACGCAGTATTTT.

This clonotype was seen only a few times. The V call is TRBV4-3, the J call TRBJ2-5; no clear D gene. The J call is uncertain, as TRBJ2-7 better fits the DNA end. Germline V gene lookup returns CDR1 LGHNA and CDR2 YSLEER. The CDR3 is 12 amino acids. The CDR3 DNA sequence: TGCGCCAGCAGCCAAGGTTGGTACGAGCAGTACTTC. It translates to CASSQGWYEQYF.

This chain joins TRBV5-1 and TRBJ2-1; 8 bases agree with TRBD2. CDR3 length: 19 amino acids. Germline values: CDR1 SGHRS, CDR2 YFSETQ. V lost 3 bases, J lost 0 bases, and 14 bases stayed unmatched. This CDR3 reads CASSWGPSGPISSYNEQFF. In DNA, the CDR3 is TGCGCCAGCAGCTGGGGGCCTAGCGGGCCAATCAGCTCCTACAATGAGCAGTTCTTC.

This clonotype has only a few counts. This chain joins TRBV4-2 and TRBJ1-2, with 7 bases fitting TRBD1. Trimming cost V 2 bases and J 7 bases; bases outside gene matches: 13. The CDR3 has 16 amino acids. Germline CDR1 LGHNA, CDR2 YNFKEQ. For the CDR3, the DNA is TGTGCCAGCAGCCAATCCGGACAGGAGGCTCTGGGTGGCTACACCTTC. Translating gives CASSQSGQEALGGYTF.

This clonotype was counted between two and nine times. This chain connects TRBV3-1 to TRBJ2-1; D not resolved. TRBJ2-7 explains the end of the DNA better; the J call may be wrong. This CDR3 region has 12 residues. Germline lookup yields CDR1 LGHDT and CDR2 YNNKEL (reference sequence). The CDR3 region is CASSHMEYEQYF. The CDR3 bases are TGTGCCAGCAGCCATATGGAGTACGAGCAGTACTTC.

A few counts support this clonotype. The chain has TRBV12-3 or TRBV12-4 and TRBJ2-2; the match to TRBD2 covers 7 bases. V dropped 3 bases and J dropped 6; count of bases not matched to a gene: 7. CDR3 length: 15 residues. The DNA of the CDR3 is TGTGCCAGCAGTTTTAGACTAGCTGAGGCCGGGGAGCTGTTTTTT. As protein: CASSFRLAEAGELFF.

This clonotype has only a few counts. The chain employs TRBV24-1 and TRBJ1-2, with 7 bases matching TRBD1. The germline V gene has CDR1 KGHDR and CDR2 SFDVKD. This CDR3 is 16 amino acids long. V dropped 4 bases and J dropped 2; count of bases not matched to a gene: 9. Here the CDR3 reads CATSDPGRTGNYGYTF. The CDR3 DNA reads as TGTGCCACCAGTGACCCCGGAAGGACAGGCAACTATGGCTACACCTTC.

This rearrangement joins TRBV6-5 to TRBJ1-2; the D is unclear. Looked up from germline, CDR1 is MNHEY and CDR2 is SVGAGI. Trimming took off 2 bases at V and 1 base at J, with 8 bases between the two ends. The CDR3 has 14 amino acids. CDR3 in DNA: TGTGCCAGCAGTTACAAGAGCATTAACTATGGCTACACCTTC. This sequence encodes CASSYKSINYGYTF.

This clonotype was seen only a few times. V and J are TRBV4-3 and TRBJ2-1; possible D gene TRBD2, 6 bases. The J call may be mistaken, given a closer DNA end match to TRBJ2-7. CDR1 is LGHNA, CDR2 YSLEER, per germline. The CDR3 loop spans 19 amino acids. The CDR3 DNA sequence: TGCGCCAGCAGCCAAAAGCATGGGGATGGGGGGACTTTGGCCTACGAGCAGTACTTC. It translates to CASSQKHGDGGTLAYEQYF.

The chain carries TRBV3-1 and TRBJ2-5; the match to TRBD2 covers 8 bases. This CDR3 region has 16 residues. Germline values: CDR1 LGHDT, CDR2 YNNKEL (reference sequence). The ends lost 3 bases at V and 5 bases at J; junction bases unmatched: 11. The CDR3 protein is CASSQPKTSAGETQYF. The CDR3 DNA is TGTGCCAGCAGCCAGCCTAAGACTAGCGCTGGGGAGACCCAGTACTTC.

This clonotype was seen at least ten times. V is TRBV5-1 and J is TRBJ2-5, with D possibly matching TRBD1 (6 bases). This CDR3 is built from 15 residues. V lost 1 base to trimming and J lost 3 bases, with 13 bases between them. Germline V lookup: CDR1 SGHRS, CDR2 YFSETQ. CDR3 loop: CASSLTPTGKETQYF. CDR3 nucleotides: TGCGCCAGCAGCTTGACCCCTACAGGGAAAGAGACCCAGTACTTC.

The rearrangement joins TRBV19 to TRBJ2-3; tentatively, D is TRBD1 (6 bases). Germline assignment: CDR1 LNHDA and CDR2 SQIVND (reference sequence). The V and J ends lost 9 bases and 0 bases respectively, with 16 bases between them. The CDR3 is made up of 15 amino acids. CDR3 protein: CASRAQGFSTDTQYF. CDR3 bases: TGTGCCAGCAGAGCGCAGGGGTTTAGCACAGATACGCAGTATTTT.

This clonotype has just one count. The V and J genes are TRBV6-6 and TRBJ2-3; tentative D call: TRBD1 (6 bases). The CDR3 is 14 residues long. The V and J ends lost 5 bases and 3 bases respectively, with 12 bases between them. Germline CDR1 MNHNY, CDR2 SVGAGI (reference sequence). The CDR3 nucleotides read TGTGCCAGCAGTCAAGGACAGACAACAGATACGCAGTATTTT. As protein: CASSQGQTTDTQYF.

The chain combines TRBV20-1 with TRBJ2-1, with 8 bases lining up with TRBD2. CDR1 is DFQATT and CDR2 is SNEGSKA in the germline V gene (reference sequence). The CDR3 spans 15 residues. After removal of 3 bases from V and 4 bases from J, the junction contained 8 bases not matched to a gene. The CDR3 bases are TGCAGTGCTAGCCCCATCAGCGGGGGTTACAATGAGCAGTTCTTC. As protein: CSASPISGGYNEQFF.